Included here is one TCR beta chain sequence, with context. Its specificity is not known. The protocol was immunoSEQ multiplex PCR, while the TCRdb copy is restricted to in-frame clones and leaves out a portion. The top ten hold about 2.5% of the sample, which has 65,000 to 70,000 clones, about 85% seen once. Patients were excluded for autoimmune disease history or systemic immunosuppression. The CDR3 has 15 amino acids. The V gene's germline CDR1 is MDHEN and CDR2 SYDVKM. V was clipped by 4 bases and J by 3 bases, with 16 bases between them. This specimen comes from a study of OX40 agonist ivuxolimab in advanced cancers. Whole-study context: Partial responses were seen in three patients, one with hepatocellular carcinoma and two with cutaneous melanoma.

Study-wide findings and caveats: No determination was made of the antigen specificity of the expanded peripheral T cells. Dosing at 0.1 to 3.0 mg/kg was accompanied by clonal expansion of CD4+ and CD8+ blood T cells by week 6.

The sequence was collected from an adult with an advanced solid tumor such as melanoma, head and neck, liver or kidney cancer. Material: CD4+ or CD8+ T cells sorted from blood, obtained in a trial of the OX40 agonist ivuxolimab. The V call is TRBV28, the J call TRBJ2-7; the D gene is possibly TRBD2 (5 bases). CDR3 sequence: CASSSTGPSGYEQYF. As DNA, the CDR3 is TGTGCCAGCAGTTCAACGGGCCCCAGCGGCTACGAGCAGTACTTC.